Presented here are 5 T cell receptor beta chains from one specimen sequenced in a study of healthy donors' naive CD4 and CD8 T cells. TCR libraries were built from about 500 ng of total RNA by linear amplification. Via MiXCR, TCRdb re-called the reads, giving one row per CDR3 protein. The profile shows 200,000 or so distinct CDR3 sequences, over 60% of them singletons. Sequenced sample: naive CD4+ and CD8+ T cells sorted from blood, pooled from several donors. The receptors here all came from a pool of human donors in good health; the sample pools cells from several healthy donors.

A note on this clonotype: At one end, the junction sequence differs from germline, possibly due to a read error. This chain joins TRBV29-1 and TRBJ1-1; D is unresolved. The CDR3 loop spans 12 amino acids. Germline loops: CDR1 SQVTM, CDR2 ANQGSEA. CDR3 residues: CSVEDPNPEAFF. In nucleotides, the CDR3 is TGCAGCGTTGAAGATCCGAACCCTGAAGCTTTCTTT.

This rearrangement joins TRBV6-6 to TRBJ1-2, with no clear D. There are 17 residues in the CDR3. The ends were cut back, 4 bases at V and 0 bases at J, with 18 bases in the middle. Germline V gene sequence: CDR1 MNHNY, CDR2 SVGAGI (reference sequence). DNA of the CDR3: TGTGCCAGCAGTTCCTCGGTGGGGTCGGCCCCTAACTATGGCTACACCTTC. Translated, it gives CASSSSVGSAPNYGYTF.

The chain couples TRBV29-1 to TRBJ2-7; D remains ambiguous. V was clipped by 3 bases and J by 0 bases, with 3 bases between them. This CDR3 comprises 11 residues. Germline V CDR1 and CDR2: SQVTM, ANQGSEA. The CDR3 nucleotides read TGCAGCGTTGATCCCTCCTACGAGCAGTACTTC. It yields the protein CSVDPSYEQYF.

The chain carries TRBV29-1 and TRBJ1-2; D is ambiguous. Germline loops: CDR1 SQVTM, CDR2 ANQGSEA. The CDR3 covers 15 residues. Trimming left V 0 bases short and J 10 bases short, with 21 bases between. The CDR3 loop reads CSVEDRGYPTTTYTF. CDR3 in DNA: TGCAGCGTTGAAGATCGAGGGTACCCTACCACTACCTACACCTTC.

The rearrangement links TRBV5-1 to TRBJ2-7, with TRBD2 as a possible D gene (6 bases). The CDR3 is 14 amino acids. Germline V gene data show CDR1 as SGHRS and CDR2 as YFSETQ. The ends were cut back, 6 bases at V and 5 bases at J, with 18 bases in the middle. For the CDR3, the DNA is TGCGCCAGCACCCAGGAGGGGCGGGTCCACGAGCAGTACTTC. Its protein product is CASTQEGRVHEQYF. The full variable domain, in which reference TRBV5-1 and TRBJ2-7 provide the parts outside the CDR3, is KAGVTQTPRYLIKTRGQQVTLSCSPISGHRSVSWYQQTPGQGLQFLFEYFSETQRNKGNFPGRFSGRQFSNSRSEMNVSTLELGDSALYLCASTQEGRVHEQYFGPGTRLTVT.